A selection of T cell receptor beta chains follows, all from one sample in a study of control samples from healthy donors and cancer patients. Profiling relied on immunoSEQ multiplex PCR, and the TCRdb table lists in-frame clones only, not all of them. The data hold more than 150,000 clones, with approximately 93% observed a single time. The sequenced material came from blood. The receptors were sampled from a man aged 50-60 years in good health. Both conserved end residues are part of each CDR3. The D gene is left open where the match is weak. Only some rows state a clone size, as once, few, many or a class for expanded clones.

NA | TRBJ2-1 | TRBV7-9 | NA | TGTGCCAGCAGTTACCACACCGGTGAGCAGTTCTTC | CASSYHTGEQFF
NA | TRBJ1-2 | TRBV19 | NA | TGTGCCAGTAGTATTCGCCTCGAGGGAAACTATGGCTACACCTTC | CASSIRLEGNYGYTF
NA | TRBJ1-3 | TRBV9 | NA | TGTGCCAGCACCTCGTGGGGGTCTGGAAACACCATATATTTT | CASTSWGSGNTIYF
NA | TRBJ2-7 | TRBV7-9 | NA | TGTGCCAGCAGCTTGGGAGGGGGAGACAACGAGCAGTACTTC | CASSLGGGDNEQYF
once | TRBJ1-5 | TRBV19 | TRBD1 | TGTGCCAGTATGAACCGGGACAGGGGGCGAGATCAGCCCCAGCATTTT | CASMNRDRGRDQPQHF
NA | TRBJ1-1 | TRBV11-2 | NA | TGTGCCAGCAGCTTCCCCTGGGTTCGGGGTGAGGCTTTCTTT | CASSFPWVRGEAFF
NA | TRBJ2-7 | TRBV29-1 | NA | TGCAGCGTCCCTTTAGGGGGGAGGAACGAGCAGTACTTC | CSVPLGGRNEQYF
NA | TRBJ2-3 | TRBV5-4 | NA | TGTGCCAGCAGCGTGGACAGTAATAAACGGAATGCAGATACGCAGTATTTT | CASSVDSNKRNADTQYF
NA | TRBJ2-7 | TRBV3-1/TRBV3-2 | NA | TGTGCCAGCAGCCCGGCGGGGATTAAAAAGAACGAGCAGTACTTC | CASSPAGIKKNEQYF
NA | TRBJ2-7 | TRBV28 | NA | TGTGCCAGCAGTCGCCCTTACGAGCAGTACTTC | CASSRPYEQYF
NA | TRBJ2-7 | TRBV18 | TRBD1 | TGTGCCAGCTCACTTTCCCGGGACAGGGCCGGCTACGAGCAGTACTTC | CASSLSRDRAGYEQYF
once | TRBJ2-3 | TRBV28 | TRBD2 | TGTGCCAGCAGTTTACGACTAGCGGGAGGGAGCACAGATACGCAGTATTTT | CASSLRLAGGSTDTQYF
NA | TRBJ2-5 | TRBV28 | TRBD1 | TGTGCCAGCAGTATCCTGACAGGGAACCAAGAGACCCAGTACTTC | CASSILTGNQETQYF
NA | TRBJ1-2 | TRBV6-5 | TRBD1 | TGTGCCAGCAGTTACTCTAGGACAGGGAGCTATGGCTACACCTTC | CASSYSRTGSYGYTF
NA | TRBJ1-2 | TRBV5-1 | NA | TGCGCCAGCAGCTTGGCCGCAGAAAACTATGGCTACACCTTC | CASSLAAENYGYTF
NA | TRBJ1-6 | TRBV30 | NA | TGTGCCTGGACCAGGGACCAAAATTCACCCCTCCACTTT | CAWTRDQNSPLHF
once | TRBJ1-4 | TRBV3-1/TRBV3-2 | NA | TGTGCCAGCGCTCCCGGGAATGAAAAACTGTTTTTT | CASAPGNEKLFF
NA | TRBJ2-5 | TRBV4-1 | TRBD2 | TGCGCCAGCAGCCAAGAGTCTAGCGGGAGAGAGACCCAGTACTTC | CASSQESSGRETQYF
NA | TRBJ2-1 | TRBV5-1 | NA | TGCGCCAGCAGCTTGGGGCCCCAGGGTAATGAGCAGTTCTTC | CASSLGPQGNEQFF
NA | TRBJ2-1 | TRBV30 | TRBD2 | TGTGCCTGGAGTGCTGCTAGCGGGTCCTACAATGAGCAGTTCTTC | CAWSAASGSYNEQFF
NA | TRBJ2-3 | TRBV18 | NA | TGTGCCAGCTCACCTCTAGCCCGCACAGATACGCAGTATTTT | CASSPLARTDTQYF
NA | TRBJ2-3 | TRBV30 | TRBD2 | TGTGCCTGGACACTAGCGGGAGGACTGGATACGCAGTATTTT | CAWTLAGGLDTQYF
once | TRBJ2-4 | TRBV5-8 | NA | TGTGCCAGCTGCCCAGTAGCCAAAAACATTCAGTACTTC | CASCPVAKNIQYF
NA | TRBJ2-7 | TRBV20-1 | NA | TGCAGTGCTAGCCGGGACCACGAGCAGTACTTC | CSASRDHEQYF
NA | TRBJ2-1 | TRBV7-2 | NA | TGTGCCAGCAGCCCCCGGCGTAATCACCATGAGCAGTTCTTC | CASSPRRNHHEQFF